Sequencing of this TCR beta chain was carried out in a study of cytomegalovirus exposure and HLA in healthy donors. The junction had 3 bases not matched to a gene; V was cut back by 2 bases and J by 3 bases. The CDR3 totals 16 residues. Germline V gene data show CDR1 as LGHNA and CDR2 as YNFKEQ. General study findings and limits: There were under 200 TCR beta chains listed as cytomegalovirus-associated. In vitro confirmation showed a few CMV-associated chains to be CMV antigen specific. Most subjects had HLA-A and HLA-B alleles reportedly predicted accurately by TCR beta sequences.

Points on this clone: Its antigen is unknown. This sample includes further DNA sequences coding for the same CDR3.

PCR employed 60 Vbeta and 13 Jbeta primers. Profiling relied on immunoSEQ multiplex PCR, and the TCRdb table lists in-frame clones only, not all of them. The sample lists fewer than 80,000 clones; about 74% were seen once. The sequence was obtained from an older woman in good health and CMV-seropositive. The chain combines TRBV4-2 with TRBJ2-1, with 11 bases matching TRBD2. Sequences were obtained from PBMCs. CDR3 sequence reads: CASSQTTSGGYNEQFF. CDR3 DNA sequence: TGTGCCAGCAGCCAAACTACTAGCGGGGGCTACAATGAGCAGTTCTTC.